This T cell receptor (beta chain) was captured in a study of regulatory T cells in long-lasting Graves disease. This CDR3 spans 15 amino acids. V shed 8 bases, J shed 2 bases, and the junction held 12 bases outside the gene matches. The germline V gene encodes CDR1 SQVTM and CDR2 ANQGSEA. This clonotype was detected ten times or more. Noted time point: newly diagnosed GD, antithyroid drugs for less than 3 months. Scientists built the TCR library using RNA that was extracted from PBMCs. Building the TCR beta libraries relied on iRepertoire HTBI primers, and CDR3 regions underwent Arm-PCR. One entry per CDR3 protein results from TCRdb running MiXCR on the multiplex PCR reads. The profile shows some 340,000 distinct CDR3 sequences, about an eighth of them singletons. Separately, the same data were catalogued under a study of T cells in Graves' hyperthyroidism and ophthalmopathy.

This receptor was obtained from a woman aged 18-35 years with Graves disease. The chain carries TRBV29-1 and TRBJ2-5; 9 nucleotides agree with TRBD1. This specimen was peripheral blood mononuclear cells (PBMCs), taken at new diagnosis, from a patient treated with antithyroid drugs. CDR3 sequence (DNA): TGCAGCACCATCTTAGGGACAGGGTATCAAGAGACCCAGTACTTC. It yields the protein CSTILGTGYQETQYF.